This record looks at one TCR beta chain sequence and its context. Antigen specificity is unknown. Trimming cost V 6 bases and J 11 bases, with 16 bases left between them. CDR1 and CDR2 from the germline V gene are LGHNT and FRNRAP. CDR3 length: 12 residues. Data came from immunoSEQ multiplex PCR; TCRdb stores just in-frame clones and leaves some out. Of around 80,000 clones detected, around 84% appear once; the ten largest clones hold 7.3%. The data originate from a study of OX40 agonist ivuxolimab in advanced cancers. The overall study: Those treated in dose escalation had hepatocellular carcinoma, melanoma, renal cell cancer or head and neck cancer. Partial responses were achieved by three patients, of whom one had hepatocellular carcinoma and two had cutaneous melanoma. Study-wide results and caveats: Compared with others, partial responders at 0.1-3.0 mg/kg displayed clonal expansion among the lowest. Determination of antigen specificity was not performed for the expanded peripheral T cells.

The receptor comes from an adult with an advanced solid tumor such as melanoma, head and neck, liver or kidney cancer. This chain links TRBV12-5 with TRBJ1-1; no clear D gene. The sequencing used CD4+ or CD8+ T cells sorted from blood, collected in a trial of the OX40 agonist ivuxolimab. The CDR3 region is CASGPAKNQAFF. The CDR3 DNA reads as TGTGCTAGTGGACCGGCTAAAAATCAGGCTTTCTTT.